This T cell receptor (beta chain) came from a study of blood T cell repertoires in COVID-19 (dated by TCRdb to the early 2020s). Concerning the study at large: The collaborator samples originated in the United States, Italy and Spain and spanned the acute and convalescent phases of COVID-19. The prospective study material was composed of cDNA or gDNA derived from T cells, B-cell-depleted T cells, or PBMCs. Subjects who had been exposed to COVID-19, were actively infected with it, or had recovered from it provided the deeply sampled blood TCRbeta repertoires that made up the dataset. The repertoires were released in a freely available public database meant as a resource for research on the immune response to SARS-CoV-2. The samples were drawn from the first 160 participants of the ongoing ImmuneRACE study and from 1,254 subjects provided by 6 global collaborators. Sample metadata almost always included a de-identified subject ID, COVID-19 status, age in years and sex. Where available, HLA class I and class II types were obtained from metadata supplied by the sample provider rather than from assay-based typing.

As regards this clone: Its antigen remains unidentified. No clone much larger than this one lies a single base away; base qualities are absent.

The immunoSEQ Assay, a bias-controlled multiplex PCR, was used to amplify TCRbeta CDR3 regions from genomic DNA. On the study's bioinformatics: Within the assay, amplification of reference gene primers was used to estimate how many nucleated cells each sample contained. Sequence reads were collapsed and filtered to measure the absolute abundance of every unique TCRbeta CDR3 rearrangement. For each sample, productive Simpson clonality was calculated as the square root of Simpson's diversity index across productive rearrangements. Here the immuneACCESS table is served through TCRdb, limited to in-frame sequences with V and J called. Missing clones are a known gap in these copies; in checked studies unresolved V genes cover under half, and the rest lacks a known reason. V and J calls plus clone size are reproduced from that table; the DNA served to infer D and trimming. In this sample the table shows roughly 180,000 clones, about 84% of which occur a single time. Clones ranked in the top ten supply roughly 5% of the sample.

From the cysteine through the phenylalanine, the CDR3 covers 14 amino acids. The read is trimmed to its CDR3 DNA, 42 bases read in frame from base 1. The germline V gene gives CDR1 as SGHNT and CDR2 as YENEEA. V loses 4 bases of germline sequence and J loses 7 bases, and the interval between the two ends is 14 bases. General study outcomes and caveats: How much clinical and demographic metadata was included differed by source and by participant, and the metadata was provided uncurated.

Enrolling through a virtual design, the prospective study's participants ranged in age from roughly 18 to 95 years and lived across 20 to 25 United States geographic areas. In the prospective study, participants were assigned to cohorts based on the clinical history participants reported in a screening survey and a study questionnaire. Each participant in the prospective study had whole blood, serum and a nasopharyngeal or oropharyngeal swab collected by mobile phlebotomists. Participants in the prospective study had the option to provide additional blood draws and questionnaires over a roughly two-month period. Prospective study blood samples were shipped either frozen or at room temperature before DNA extraction.

Specimen: PBMCs or T cells enriched from blood (not recorded which). This sequence was found in a woman in her thirties or forties with acute COVID-19. The rearranged chain carries TRBV11-3 and TRBJ2-4, with no reliable assignment of the D segment. Read as DNA, the sequence is TGTGCCAGCAGCTCCCCCCACGATCGGAACATTCAGTACTTC. This codes for CASSSPHDRNIQYF.